Below, 20 T cell receptor beta chains from the same sample are listed, as sequenced in a study of T cells in Graves' hyperthyroidism and ophthalmopathy. Amplification yielded TCR beta CDR3 regions, with RNA transcripts as the source. A set of HTBI primers served as the primers for a first-round RT-PCR of the TCR CDR3. One entry per CDR3 protein, called by TCRdb with MiXCR from the multiplex PCR reads. Here the sample spans about 640,000 distinct CDR3 sequences, roughly 20% being singletons. The specimen sequenced was blood. The source is a man aged 25 to 40 with Graves' ophthalmopathy.

V gene TRBV10-3 combines with J gene TRBJ2-7; D uncertain. The CDR3 extends over 13 amino acids. The germline CDR1 and CDR2 sequences are ENHRY and SYGVKD. Trimming removed 0 bases at V and 5 bases at J, with 8 bases between. The CDR3 bases are TGTGCCATCAGTGAGTCTGAGGCCCACGAGCAGTACTTC. Its protein product is CAISESEAHEQYF.

This clonotype was seen many times. The chain joins TRBV6-1 to TRBJ2-7; 9 nucleotides align to TRBD1. The CDR3 length is 14 residues. Germline CDR1 reads MNHNS; CDR2 reads SASEGT. The junction had 4 bases not matched to a gene; V was cut back by 6 bases and J by 1 base. The CDR3 is CASRTGTGSYEQYF. CDR3 in DNA: TGTGCCAGCAGGACCGGGACAGGGTCCTACGAGCAGTACTTC.

This clonotype was seen at least ten times. This chain connects TRBV28 to TRBJ2-7; TRBD1 might be the D (7 bases). This CDR3 has 13 residues. Trimming took off 5 bases at V and 4 bases at J, with 12 bases between the two ends. The germline V gene encodes CDR1 MDHEN and CDR2 SYDVKM. CDR3 in amino acids: CASSQGGIYEQYF. CDR3 bases: TGTGCCAGCAGTCAGGGGGGTATTTACGAGCAGTACTTC.

This clonotype was counted ten times or more. The rearrangement joins TRBV28 to TRBJ2-7, with unresolved D. The length of the CDR3 is 15 residues. Trimming stripped 4 bases from V and 1 base from J, with 14 bases between. Germline V gene data show CDR1 as MDHEN and CDR2 as SYDVKM. CDR3 sequence reads: CASSSLQQVSYEQYF. The CDR3 DNA follows: TGTGCCAGCAGTTCCCTACAACAAGTGTCCTACGAGCAGTACTTC.

The J gene is TRBJ2-7, the V gene TRBV4-1; no definite D call. Germline lookup yields CDR1 MGHRA and CDR2 YSYEKL. V lost 2 bases and J lost 3, with 8 bases in between. The CDR3 spans 13 residues. Here the CDR3 reads CASSQRGFYEQYF. CDR3 DNA sequence: TGCGCCAGCAGCCAAAGAGGTTTCTACGAGCAGTACTTC.

There are a few counts of this clonotype. The CDR3 loop reads CASRPTGTSGLEQFF. The CDR3 bases are TGTGCCAGCAGACCCACCGGGACTAGCGGCCTTGAGCAGTTCTTC. The rearrangement uses TRBV6-1 and TRBJ2-1; TRBD2 agrees at 11 bases. CDR1 MNHNS and CDR2 SASEGT come from the germline V gene. This CDR3 spans 15 amino acids. The V segment lost 6 bases and the J segment 9 bases; nucleotides outside the gene matches: 10.

The chain uses TRBV19 and TRBJ2-7; 11 bases agree with TRBD2. This CDR3 region has 14 residues. V shed 10 bases and J 3 bases; nucleotides not matched to a gene: 8. Germline V gene sequence: CDR1 LNHDA, CDR2 SQIVND (reference sequence). CDR3 bases: TGTGCCACCTCTAGACTAGCGGGAAACTACGAGCAGTACTTC. Protein: CATSRLAGNYEQYF. The whole variable domain, filled in from reference TRBV19 and TRBJ2-7, reads DGGITQSPKYLFRKEGQNVTLSCEQNLNHDAMYWYRQDPGQGLRLIYYSQIVNDFQKGDIAEGYSVSREKKESFPLTVTSAQKNPTAFYLCATSRLAGNYEQYFGPGTRLTVT.

The chain couples TRBV10-1 to TRBJ1-1; D unresolved. The CDR3 is made up of 12 amino acids. V lost 3 bases, J lost 8 bases, and 10 bases lay in between. Germline V gene lookup returns CDR1 WNHNN and CDR2 SYGVQD (reference sequence). The chain's CDR3 is CASSDGTLEAFF. The CDR3 DNA is TGCGCCAGCAGTGACGGTACCTTAGAAGCTTTCTTT.

There are a few counts of this clonotype. This sequence joins TRBV4-1 and TRBJ2-2; 10 bases map to TRBD2. The CDR3 has 16 amino acids. V dropped 1 base and J dropped 7; count of bases not matched to a gene: 6. CDR1 MGHRA and CDR2 YSYEKL come from the germline V gene. The CDR3 here is CASSQALAGADGELFF. DNA for the CDR3: TGCGCCAGCAGCCAAGCCCTAGCGGGAGCCGACGGGGAGCTGTTTTTT.

There are many counts of this clonotype. The genes are TRBV6-2 or TRBV6-3 and TRBJ1-5, with D tentatively TRBD1 (5 bases). Germline V CDR1 and CDR2: MNHEY, SVGEGT. The CDR3 contains 14 residues. Deletions cut 4 bases from V and 6 bases from J, with 13 bases between. CDR3 DNA: TGTGCCAGCAGTTCTGGGACGTCACGTCAGCCCCAGCATTTT. Residues: CASSSGTSRQPQHF.

This clonotype was seen repeatedly, ten times or more. The rearrangement joins TRBV28 to TRBJ2-7, with 10 bases fitting TRBD1. The trim removed 7 bases at V and 5 bases at J, leaving 8 bases unmatched. Germline CDR1 reads MDHEN; CDR2 reads SYDVKM. The CDR3 loop spans 14 amino acids. The CDR3 DNA sequence: TGTGCCAGCACTCCGGGACAGGGGTTCGACGAGCAGTACTTC. Residues: CASTPGQGFDEQYF.

V is TRBV7-2 and J is TRBJ2-1; tentative D call: TRBD1 (6 bases). The germline V gene has CDR1 SGHTA and CDR2 FQGNSA. This CDR3 spans 12 amino acids. The V gene lost 3 bases and the J gene lost 10 bases, with 10 bases spanning the gap. In nucleotides, the CDR3 is TGTGCCAGCAGCTTCACAGGGTGGGAGCAGTTCTTC. Residues: CASSFTGWEQFF.

A word on this clonotype: The junction does not match germline at one end; this may be a read error. This rearrangement joins TRBV12-3 or TRBV12-4 to TRBJ1-1, with TRBD1 matching 8 bases. CDR3 length equals 16 residues. This chain's CDR3 is CASSLGLGQENTEAFF. DNA for the CDR3: TGTGCCAGCAGCTTAGGACTGGGACAGGAGAACACTGAAGCTTTCTTT.

In its sample, this clonotype was seen a few times. The chain combines TRBV28 with TRBJ2-3; 16 bases match TRBD2. In germline, CDR1 is MDHEN, CDR2 SYDVKM. The CDR3 totals 15 residues. The ends lost 5 bases at V and 8 bases at J; junction bases unmatched: 4. As DNA, the CDR3 is TGTGCCAGCAGTCTGGGGACTAGCGGGAGGGGTACGCAGTATTTT. This codes for CASSLGTSGRGTQYF.

The genes are TRBV29-1 and TRBJ1-1; D unclear. CDR3 length: 12 amino acids. Germline loops: CDR1 SQVTM, CDR2 ANQGSEA. Trimming stripped 4 bases from V and 3 bases from J, with 9 bases between. The CDR3 DNA reads TGCAGCGTTGTGGGGAGGGACACTGAAGCTTTCTTT. This codes for CSVVGRDTEAFF.

This rearrangement joins TRBV27 to TRBJ2-1, with 7 bases lining up with TRBD1. The CDR3 sequence is 15 residues long. CDR1 is MNHEY, CDR2 SMNVEV, per germline (reference sequence). Trimming cost V 3 bases and J 4 bases; bases outside gene matches: 6. CDR3 coding DNA: TGTGCCAGCAGTTTCCCGGGACAGCAGTACAATGAGCAGTTCTTC. Residues: CASSFPGQQYNEQFF.

A note on this clonotype: A much larger clone differs from this one at a single base, so this may be a read error. The chain employs TRBV12-3 or TRBV12-4 and TRBJ1-1; tentatively, D is TRBD1 (5 bases). Trimming removed 6 bases at V and 1 base at J, with 12 bases between. The CDR3 runs 14 residues. The CDR3 loop reads CASSSMGPNTEAFF. The CDR3 region has the DNA TGTGCCAGCAGCAGTATGGGGCCGAACACTGAAGCTTTCTTT.

The rearrangement joins TRBV12-3 or TRBV12-4 to TRBJ1-2, with 8 bases lining up with TRBD1. The CDR3 loop spans 13 amino acids. J was trimmed by 7 bases and V by 11 bases; bases with no gene match: 12. Written as DNA, the CDR3 is TGTGCCGGCACCGTGGACAGGGCTGGTGGCTACACCTTC. This translates into CAGTVDRAGGYTF.

The genes are TRBV6-2 or TRBV6-3 and TRBJ2-3; D unclear. The CDR3 is 15 residues long. Germline CDR1 is MNHEY and CDR2 is SVGEGT. Trimming removed 8 bases at V and 1 base at J, with 16 bases between. CDR3 nucleotide sequence: TGTGCCAGCCTAGGTTTGGCGGCTGGCACAGATACGCAGTATTTT. It specifies CASLGLAAGTDTQYF.

This clonotype was seen ten or more times. The V and J genes are TRBV30 and TRBJ1-1; weak D call: TRBD1 (6 bases). V was pared by 1 base and J by 5 bases, with 14 bases between. Germline values: CDR1 GTSNPN, CDR2 SVGIG (reference sequence). The CDR3 contains 14 residues. The CDR3 region has the DNA TGTGCCTGGAGTGCCCGAGGGGGGTGGACTGAAGCTTTCTTT. Amino acids: CAWSARGGWTEAFF.